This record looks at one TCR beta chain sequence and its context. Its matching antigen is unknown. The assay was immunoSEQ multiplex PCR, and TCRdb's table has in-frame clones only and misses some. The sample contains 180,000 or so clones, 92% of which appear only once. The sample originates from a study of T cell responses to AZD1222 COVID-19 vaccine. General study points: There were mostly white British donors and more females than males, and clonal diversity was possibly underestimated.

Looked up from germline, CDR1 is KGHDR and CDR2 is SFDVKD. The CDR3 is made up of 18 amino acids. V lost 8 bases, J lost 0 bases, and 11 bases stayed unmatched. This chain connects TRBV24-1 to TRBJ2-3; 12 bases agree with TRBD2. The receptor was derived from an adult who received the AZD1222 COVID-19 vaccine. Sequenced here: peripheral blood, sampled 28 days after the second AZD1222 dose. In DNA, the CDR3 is TGTGCCACCACCGTTTCCCTCGGGACTAGCGGGAGCACAGATACGCAGTATTTT. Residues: CATTVSLGTSGSTDTQYF.